This TCR beta chain was recorded in a study of vaccination effects on CD4 cells after COVID-19. Broader study findings: Convalescent patients numbered few in the study; early post-infection timepoints were missing entirely. Healthy vaccinees had only 1 of 255 vaccine-induced clones cross-react with common cold coronaviruses.

The CDR3 length is 13 residues. Germline CDR1 is SGHRS and CDR2 is YFSETQ. Between the trimmed V and J ends, which lost 4 bases and 6 bases, there was a span of 13 bases. Profiling relied on immunoSEQ multiplex PCR, and the TCRdb table lists in-frame clones only, not all of them. The sample holds tens of thousands of clones, just under 75% seen once. A remark on this clone: No antigen is known for it.

Pools of viral peptides were used by the ViraFEST assay to expand antigen-specific CD4+ T cells ahead of sequencing. With more than 9 days of culture completed, CD4+ T cells were isolated. Participants got two doses of BNT162b2 or mRNA-1273 vaccine. The authors exchanged half the medium for IL-2 medium on days 3 and 7. Material: CD4+ T cells from PBMCs cultured with HCoV-229E spike peptides, obtained after COVID-19 vaccination. The chain has TRBV5-1 and TRBJ1-1; D is uncertain. This TCR was sampled from a human donor who received a COVID-19 vaccine. This chain's CDR3 is CASSVTTRAEAFF. The CDR3 DNA reads TGCGCCAGCAGCGTGACTACTAGGGCTGAAGCTTTCTTT. Using reference TRBV5-1 and TRBJ1-1 for the parts outside the CDR3, the full variable domain is KAGVTQTPRYLIKTRGQQVTLSCSPISGHRSVSWYQQTPGQGLQFLFEYFSETQRNKGNFPGRFSGRQFSNSRSEMNVSTLELGDSALYLCASSVTTRAEAFFGQGTRLTVV.